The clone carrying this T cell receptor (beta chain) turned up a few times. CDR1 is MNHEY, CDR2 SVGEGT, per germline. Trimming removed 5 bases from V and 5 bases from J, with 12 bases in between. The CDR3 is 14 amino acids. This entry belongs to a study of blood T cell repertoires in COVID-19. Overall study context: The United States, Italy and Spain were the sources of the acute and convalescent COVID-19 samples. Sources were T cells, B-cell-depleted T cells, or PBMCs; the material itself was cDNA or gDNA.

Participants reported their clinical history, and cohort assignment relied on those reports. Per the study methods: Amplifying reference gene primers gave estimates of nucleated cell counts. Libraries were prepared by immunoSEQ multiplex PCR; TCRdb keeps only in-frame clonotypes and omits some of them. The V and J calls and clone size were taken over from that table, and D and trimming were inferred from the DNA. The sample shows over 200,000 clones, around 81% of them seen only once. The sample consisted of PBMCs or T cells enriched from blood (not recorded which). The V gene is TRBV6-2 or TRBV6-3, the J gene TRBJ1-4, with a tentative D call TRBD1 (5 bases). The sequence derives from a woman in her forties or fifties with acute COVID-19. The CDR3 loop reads CASSRRGENEKLFF. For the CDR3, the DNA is TGTGCCAGCAGTCGGCGGGGCGAAAATGAAAAACTGTTTTTT.